Listed here are 9 T cell receptor beta chains from one sample, sequenced in a study of CD8+ T cells in alopecia areata. After isolation, RNA underwent reverse transcription to generate cDNA as the sequencing template. Sequencing was performed with immunoSEQ multiplex PCR; in TCRdb, only in-frame clones are kept and a portion is missing. The sample shows 120,000 to 150,000 clones, 86% of them seen only once. Sample treatment: oral pan-JAK inhibitor, 5-10 mg twice daily. The sequences come from CD8+ T cells sorted from blood, collected at week 4, from a patient treated with tofacitinib. The source of these receptors is a human donor with alopecia areata.

The chain uses TRBV21-1 and TRBJ2-7; TRBD1 reflects the table's D call only, with no check against the DNA. TRBV21-1 is recorded as a pseudogene. CDR3 size: 17 residues. The DNA of the CDR3 is TGTGCCAGCAGCAACTCCCCAGGGGGCAGAGATCAGAGCGAGCAGTACTTC. As protein: CASSNSPGGRDQSEQYF.

The chain carries TRBV7-8 and TRBJ2-7; D may be TRBD1 or TRBD2 (6 bases each). The V end lost 6 bases, the J end lost 5 bases, and 11 bases lay between the germline ends. This CDR3 comprises 12 residues. The germline CDR1 and CDR2 sequences are SGHVS and FQNEAQ. The CDR3 region is CASSSGGDEQYF. The DNA of the CDR3 is TGTGCCAGCAGTTCCGGGGGCGACGAGCAGTACTTC.

This chain connects TRBV27 to TRBJ2-7; TRBD1 aligns across 7 bases. The CDR3 has 13 amino acids. With V trimmed by 4 bases and J by 2 bases, 2 bases remained unmatched. Germline V gives CDR1 MNHEY, CDR2 SMNVEV (reference sequence). Here the CDR3 DNA reads TGTGCCAGCAGTTACGACAGGGCCTACGAGCAGTACTTC. Amino acid sequence: CASSYDRAYEQYF.

About this clone itself: Likely a read error: the CDR3 ends without its conserved phenylalanine or tryptophan. The V and J genes are TRBV7-2 and TRBJ2-7; no reliable D call. Trimming pared 5 bases from V and 3 bases from J, leaving 14 bases between. CDR1 SGHTA and CDR2 FQGNSA come from the germline V gene. The CDR3 covers 14 residues. The CDR3: CASSPPNFYYEQYL. The CDR3 DNA reads as TGTGCCAGCAGCCCTCCGAACTTTTACTACGAGCAGTACCTC.

This clone was seen just once. The J gene is TRBJ1-2, the V gene TRBV2; TRBD1 might be the D (5 bases). This CDR3 contains 13 residues. Trimming shortened V by 8 bases and J by 2 bases, and 12 bases separated the two germline ends. Germline CDR1 is SNHLY and CDR2 is FYNNEI. CDR3 sequence reads: CASLFDSNYGYTF. DNA for the CDR3: TGTGCCAGCCTCTTCGACAGCAACTATGGCTACACCTTC.

V and J are TRBV4-1 and TRBJ2-7; D gene uncertain. Germline CDR1 MGHRA, CDR2 YSYEKL. Trimming stripped 0 bases from V and 2 bases from J, with 11 bases between. The CDR3 spans 15 residues. CDR3 DNA sequence: TGCGCCAGCAGCCAAGATCGCGGCAGGACCTACGAGCAGTACTTC. As protein: CASSQDRGRTYEQYF.

The chain uses TRBV5-1 and TRBJ1-1, with D maybe TRBD1 (5 bases). V was pared by 3 bases and J by 7 bases, with 13 bases between. Germline CDR1 SGHRS, CDR2 YFSETQ. This CDR3 is 13 amino acids long. The CDR3 nucleotides read TGCGCCAGCAGCTATACAGGTGACTTTGAAGCTTTCTTT. The encoded protein is CASSYTGDFEAFF.

V usage is TRBV13 and J usage is TRBJ2-6; D unresolved. Germline V CDR1 and CDR2: PRHDT, FYEKMQ (reference sequence). This CDR3 is 15 amino acids long. Trimming took 5 bases from V and 1 from J, leaving 9 bases between them. The CDR3 region is CASSPAGSGANVLTF. The CDR3 DNA reads as TGTGCCAGCAGCCCCGCCGGTTCTGGGGCCAACGTCCTGACTTTC.

The chain employs TRBV30 and TRBJ2-1, with TRBD2 matching over 9 bases. Germline V gives CDR1 GTSNPN, CDR2 SVGIG (reference sequence). There are 16 residues in the CDR3. V was pared by 3 bases and J by 5 bases, with 11 bases of the junction left unmatched. CDR3 nucleotide sequence: TGTGCCTGGAGCGGCCTCTCGACTAGCGGAGACAATGAGCAGTTCTTC. Protein: CAWSGLSTSGDNEQFF.